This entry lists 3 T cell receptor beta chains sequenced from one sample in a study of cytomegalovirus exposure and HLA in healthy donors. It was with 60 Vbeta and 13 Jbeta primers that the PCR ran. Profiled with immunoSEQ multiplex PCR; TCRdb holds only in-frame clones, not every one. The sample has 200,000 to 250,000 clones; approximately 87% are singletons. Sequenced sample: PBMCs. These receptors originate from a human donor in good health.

CDR3 nucleotide sequence: TGTGCCACCAGCAGAGTAACTAGCGGATCCTACGAGCAGTACTTC. This translates into CATSRVTSGSYEQYF. The V gene is TRBV15, the J gene TRBJ2-5, with 8 bases matching TRBD2. The closer fit of TRBJ2-7 to the DNA end suggests the J call may be wrong. The CDR3 has 15 residues. In germline, CDR1 is LNHNV, CDR2 YYDKDF (reference sequence).

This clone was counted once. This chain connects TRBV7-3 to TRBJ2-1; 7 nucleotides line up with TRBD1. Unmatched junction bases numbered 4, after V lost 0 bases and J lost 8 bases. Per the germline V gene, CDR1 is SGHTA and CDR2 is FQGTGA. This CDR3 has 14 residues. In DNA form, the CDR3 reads TGTGCCAGCAGCTTAACAGGGGGCTCGGATGAGCAGTTCTTC. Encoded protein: CASSLTGGSDEQFF. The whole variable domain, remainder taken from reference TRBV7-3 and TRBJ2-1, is GAGVSQTPSNKVTEKGKYVELRCDPISGHTALYWYRQSLGQGPEFLIYFQGTGAADDSGLPNDRFFAVRPEGSVSTLKIQRTERGDSAVYLCASSLTGGSDEQFFGPGTRLTVL.

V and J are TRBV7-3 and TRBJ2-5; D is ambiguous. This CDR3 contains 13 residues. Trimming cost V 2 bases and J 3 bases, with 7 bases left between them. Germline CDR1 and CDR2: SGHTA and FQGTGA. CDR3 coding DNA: TGTGCCAGCAGCTTATTGGCAGAAGAGACCCAGTACTTC. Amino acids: CASSLLAEETQYF.